These 10 T cell receptor beta chains were all obtained from the same sample, sequenced in a study of blood T cell repertoires in COVID-19. TCRdb keeps only in-frame clones here, not all; method: immunoSEQ multiplex PCR. The sample records hundreds of thousands of clones, 65% to 90% being singletons. The source material was peripheral blood. The receptors derive from a woman aged 70-85 years with COVID-19, enrolled during active disease.

The chain carries TRBV7-2 and TRBJ1-1; the match to TRBD1 covers 12 bases. CDR1 is SGHTA and CDR2 is FQGNSA in the germline V gene. The CDR3 totals 16 residues. Trimming at V came to 5 bases and at J to 1 base, leaving 5 bases not matched to a gene. The CDR3 coding sequence is TGTGCCAGCAGCCGGGACAGGGGGCGCCGGAACACTGAAGCTTTCTTT. Its protein product is CASSRDRGRRNTEAFF. Using reference TRBV7-2 and TRBJ1-1 for the parts outside the CDR3, the full variable domain is GAGVSQSPSNKVTEKGKDVELRCDPISGHTALYWYRQSLGQGLEFLIYFQGNSAPDKSGLPSDRFSAERTGGSVSTLTIQRTQQEDSAVYLCASSRDRGRRNTEAFFGQGTRLTVV.

V gene TRBV5-1 combines with J gene TRBJ2-7; D gene ambiguous. Between the trimmed V and J ends, which lost 2 bases and 3 bases, there was a span of 12 bases. CDR3 size: 14 residues. Germline V gene data show CDR1 as SGHRS and CDR2 as YFSETQ. Here the CDR3 reads CASSLKTEDYEQYF. The CDR3 DNA reads as TGCGCCAGCAGCTTAAAAACAGAAGACTACGAGCAGTACTTC.

This clone has just a few counts. The chain recombines TRBV2 with TRBJ2-3; 11 nucleotides align to TRBD1. The CDR3 consists of 16 residues. Germline assignment: CDR1 SNHLY and CDR2 FYNNEI. With 6 bases clipped from V and 0 bases from J, the junction kept 5 bases outside the gene matches. CDR3 sequence: CASRWTGGWSTDTQYF. Written as DNA, the CDR3 is TGTGCCAGCAGGTGGACAGGGGGCTGGAGCACAGATACGCAGTATTTT.

The CDR3 region has the DNA TGCGCCAGCGGCCGGGACTCCAATGAGCAGTTCTTC. This sequence encodes CASGRDSNEQFF. J is TRBJ2-1 and V is TRBV5-1; TRBD2 might be the D (6 bases). This CDR3 region has 12 residues. Trimming removed 7 bases at V and 6 bases at J, with 11 bases between. Germline CDR1 reads SGHRS; CDR2 reads YFSETQ.

This chain joins TRBV6-2 or TRBV6-3 and TRBJ2-1; no clear D. Germline CDR1 reads MNHEY; CDR2 reads SVGEGT. The CDR3 runs to 15 residues. Trimming took off 0 bases at V and 3 bases at J, with 9 bases between the two ends. CDR3 coding DNA: TGTGCCAGCAGTTACTCGATGCGGAGCTACAATGAGCAGTTCTTC. Translated: CASSYSMRSYNEQFF.

Comments on this clone: Other DNA sequences in the sample encode the same CDR3. CDR3 sequence reads: CSVGGVYEQYF. The CDR3 DNA reads TGCAGCGTTGGGGGAGTTTACGAGCAGTACTTC. V gene TRBV29-1 combines with J gene TRBJ2-7; possible D gene TRBD2, 5 bases. The CDR3 totals 11 residues. Trimming removed 4 bases from V and 4 bases from J, with 8 bases in between. CDR1 and CDR2 (germline): SQVTM, ANQGSEA.

In its sample, this clone was seen a few times. The chain links TRBV2 to TRBJ1-6; tentative D call: TRBD1 (6 bases). CDR3 length: 13 amino acids. In germline, CDR1 is SNHLY, CDR2 FYNNEI. Trimming pared 1 base from V and 11 bases from J, leaving 9 bases between. CDR3 DNA sequence: TGTGCCAGCAGTGAAGGGGACAAAACACCCCTCCACTTT. This translates into CASSEGDKTPLHF.

CDR3 residues: CASSSERQGRATEAFF. The DNA for the CDR3 is TGTGCCAGCAGTTCCGAAAGACAGGGGAGGGCCACTGAAGCTTTCTTT. V usage is TRBV6-2 or TRBV6-3 and J usage is TRBJ1-1, with 8 bases lining up with TRBD1. V shed 4 bases and J 4 bases; nucleotides not matched to a gene: 11. This CDR3 comprises 16 residues. Germline V CDR1 and CDR2: MNHEY, SVGEGT.

V usage is TRBV19 and J usage is TRBJ2-4, with a weak D call TRBD1 (6 bases). The V gene's germline CDR1 is LNHDA and CDR2 SQIVND (reference sequence). The CDR3 sequence is 13 residues long. The germline V and J ends were trimmed by 3 bases and 4 bases, with 7 bases remaining between them. The CDR3 nucleotides are TGTGCCAGTAGTATCGACAGGAAAAACATTCAGTACTTC. Translated, it gives CASSIDRKNIQYF.

The genes are TRBV5-1 and TRBJ2-1, with TRBD2 identical over 9 bases. CDR1 and CDR2 from the germline V gene are SGHRS and YFSETQ. The ends lost 3 bases at V and 8 bases at J; junction bases unmatched: 3. CDR3 length: 13 amino acids. In DNA, the CDR3 is TGCGCCAGCAGCTCTAGCGGGGTTGATGAGCAGTTCTTC. This translates into CASSSSGVDEQFF.